What follows are 30 T cell receptor beta chains derived from one specimen sequenced in a study of T-cell memory formation after mild COVID-19. MiXCR, applied by TCRdb to the 5' RACE reads, yields one record per CDR3 protein. Of almost 350,000 distinct CDR3 sequences in the sample, about 20% were seen once. Sequenced material: PBMCs or a T cell subset sorted from them (not recorded which). Every receptor here comes from a man aged 18 to 29 who had mild COVID-19 (a few samples of this study predate the infection). Cell type and time point are not known.

This clonotype was seen a handful of times. The chain is built from TRBV6-2 or TRBV6-3 and TRBJ1-3, with D uncertain. With 2 bases removed from V and 2 bases from J, the gap between germline ends came to 13 bases. Germline V gives CDR1 MNHEY, CDR2 SVGEGT. The CDR3 runs 16 residues. This chain's CDR3 is CASSYKERRPGNTIYF. The CDR3 DNA is TGTGCCAGCAGTTACAAGGAACGCAGACCTGGAAACACCATATATTTT.

This clonotype was counted a few times. The CDR3 bases are TGTGCCAGCAGCATGAGCGGGGGCTGGGAGACCCAGTACTTC. This codes for CASSMSGGWETQYF. This chain joins TRBV7-2 and TRBJ2-5, with 8 bases aligning to TRBD2. Germline values: CDR1 SGHTA, CDR2 FQGNSA. CDR3 size: 14 residues. V lost 5 bases and J lost 5; bases outside the gene matches: 7. Full variable domain (missing parts from reference TRBV7-2 and TRBJ2-5): GAGVSQSPSNKVTEKGKDVELRCDPISGHTALYWYRQSLGQGLEFLIYFQGNSAPDKSGLPSDRFSAERTGGSVSTLTIQRTQQEDSAVYLCASSMSGGWETQYFGPGTRLLVL.

The chain links TRBV7-2 to TRBJ1-5; D perhaps matches TRBD1 (5 bases). V was cut by 2 bases and J by 6 bases, with 8 bases left in between. This CDR3 has 13 residues. Germline V lookup: CDR1 SGHTA, CDR2 FQGNSA. The CDR3 spells CASSLRGGQPQHF. DNA for the CDR3: TGTGCCAGCAGCTTACGGGGGGGTCAGCCCCAGCATTTT.

This chain links TRBV20-1 with TRBJ1-4; D not resolved. This CDR3 has 14 amino acids. Per the germline V gene, CDR1 is DFQATT and CDR2 is SNEGSKA (reference sequence). V lost 0 bases to trimming and J lost 8 bases, with 13 bases between them. CDR3: CSARDLRSREKLFF. In DNA, the CDR3 is TGCAGTGCTAGAGATTTAAGGTCCCGGGAAAAACTGTTTTTT.

There are a few counts of this clonotype. CDR3 sequence: CASSLNRELNEQFF. The CDR3 DNA reads TGTGCCAGCAGCTTAAACAGGGAACTCAATGAGCAGTTCTTC. The chain recombines TRBV7-2 with TRBJ2-1, with a possible D match to TRBD1 (6 bases). Germline CDR1 reads SGHTA; CDR2 reads FQGNSA. The germline V and J ends were trimmed by 2 bases and 6 bases, with 11 bases remaining between them. The CDR3 has 14 residues.

This clonotype was found a few times. The chain employs TRBV20-1 and TRBJ2-1; the D gene is possibly TRBD2 (6 bases). CDR3 length equals 12 residues. The germline gives CDR1 DFQATT, CDR2 SNEGSKA (reference sequence). Trimming pared 2 bases from V and 9 bases from J, leaving 11 bases between. The CDR3 here is CSARRSGSEQFF. CDR3 coding DNA: TGCAGTGCTAGAAGATCCGGGAGTGAGCAGTTCTTC.

Remarks on this clonotype: A junction end diverges from the germline sequence, so it may reflect a read error. The V gene is TRBV4-1, the J gene TRBJ2-5, with TRBD1 identical over 7 bases. Germline V lookup: CDR1 MGHRA, CDR2 YSYEKL. The CDR3 contains 15 residues. The CDR3 region is CASSQEGQSPETQYF. CDR3 DNA: TGCGCCAGCAGCCAAGAGGGACAGTCCCCAGAGACACAGTACTTC.

The chain combines TRBV24-1 with TRBJ2-3; either TRBD1 or TRBD2 may supply D (7 bases each). Trimming pared 12 bases from V and 6 bases from J, leaving 18 bases between. Germline V gene sequence: CDR1 KGHDR, CDR2 SFDVKD. CDR3 size: 13 residues. CDR3: CAAGGGGVDTQYF. The CDR3 DNA reads as TGTGCCGCAGGGGGGGGGGGCGTGGATACGCAGTATTTT.

This clonotype was seen a few times. This chain uses TRBV5-1 with TRBJ2-1, with 9 positions matching TRBD1. The V segment lost 4 bases and the J segment 6 bases; nucleotides outside the gene matches: 8. Germline CDR1 reads SGHRS; CDR2 reads YFSETQ. The CDR3 has 15 residues. The CDR3 is CASSPSTGGRNEQFF. The DNA of the CDR3 is TGCGCCAGCAGCCCTTCGACAGGGGGTCGCAATGAGCAGTTCTTC.

This clonotype was recorded many times. This chain connects TRBV7-2 to TRBJ1-1, with D perhaps matching TRBD1 (6 bases). CDR1 and CDR2 from the germline V gene are SGHTA and FQGNSA. The CDR3 spans 13 residues. Trimming pared 4 bases from V and 1 base from J, leaving 7 bases between. This CDR3 reads CASSWGQNTEAFF. CDR3 DNA sequence: TGTGCCAGCAGCTGGGGGCAGAACACTGAAGCTTTCTTT.

This clonotype was counted only a few times. The chain carries TRBV12-3 or TRBV12-4 and TRBJ2-3, with D possibly being TRBD1 or TRBD2 (6 bases each). The V gene lost 6 bases and the J gene lost 3 bases, with 22 bases spanning the gap. There are 17 residues in the CDR3. The CDR3 DNA is TGTGCCAGCAGCGCCGCCGCATTACAGGGACTGACAGATACGCAGTATTTT. Residues: CASSAAALQGLTDTQYF.

This clonotype has a count of ten or more. The V call is TRBV13, the J call TRBJ2-2; D call uncertain. The V gene's germline CDR1 is PRHDT and CDR2 FYEKMQ (reference sequence). The CDR3 sequence is 12 residues long. Trimming removed 3 bases at V and 7 bases at J, with 6 bases between. CDR3 DNA: TGTGCCAGCAGCTTCATGGGCGGGGAGCTGTTTTTT. It specifies CASSFMGGELFF.

The chain couples TRBV20-1 to TRBJ1-1; D gene ambiguous. CDR1 is DFQATT and CDR2 is SNEGSKA in the germline V gene (reference sequence). The CDR3 totals 13 residues. Trimming took 0 bases from V and 3 from J, leaving 8 bases between them. Here the CDR3 reads CSARDLGYTEAFF. For the CDR3, the DNA is TGCAGTGCTAGAGACCTGGGGTACACTGAAGCTTTCTTT.

This clonotype was observed many times. The chain joins TRBV12-3 or TRBV12-4 to TRBJ2-6, with D possibly called TRBD1 or TRBD2 (5 bases each). The CDR3 spans 15 residues. The V end was cut by 6 bases, the J end by 2 bases, with 11 bases between. The CDR3 loop is CASSLRGAGANVLTF. CDR3 sequence (DNA): TGTGCCAGCAGCCTGAGGGGTGCTGGGGCCAACGTCCTGACTTTC.

The genes are TRBV14 and TRBJ2-5; 8 positions agree with TRBD2. J lost 5 bases, V lost 0 bases, and 8 bases had no gene match. The CDR3 is 16 residues long. Germline V CDR1 and CDR2: SGHDN, FVKESK. The DNA for the CDR3 is TGTGCCAGCAGCCAAGATCACGGGGGGGCCGTGGAGACCCAGTACTTC. Protein product: CASSQDHGGAVETQYF. Complete variable domain (other parts from reference TRBV14 and TRBJ2-5): EAGVTQFPSHSVIEKGQTVTLRCDPISGHDNLYWYRRVMGKEIKFLLHFVKESKQDESGMPNNRFLAERTGGTYSTLKVQPAELEDSGVYFCASSQDHGGAVETQYFGPGTRLLVL.

V and J are TRBV20-1 and TRBJ2-3, with 13 bases matching TRBD2. CDR1 is DFQATT, CDR2 SNEGSKA, per germline (reference sequence). Germline trimming cut 6 bases from V and 12 bases from J; bases unmatched to any gene: 12. The CDR3 has 14 amino acids. CDR3 protein: CSASETSGGSSQYF. CDR3 bases: TGCAGTGCGTCTGAGACTAGCGGGGGGAGCTCTCAGTATTTT.

Ten or more counts support this clonotype. The chain is built from TRBV11-2 and TRBJ2-2; 11 bases line up with TRBD2. Trimming cost V 1 base and J 5 bases; bases outside gene matches: 0. Looked up from germline, CDR1 is SGHAT and CDR2 is FQNNGV. The CDR3 is made up of 15 amino acids. CDR3 residues: CASSLGLAGTGELFF. The DNA for the CDR3 is TGTGCCAGCAGCTTAGGACTAGCGGGGACCGGGGAGCTGTTTTTT.

This clonotype was seen many times. The J gene is TRBJ2-3, the V gene TRBV7-9; D remains unclear. Trimming took off 5 bases at V and 11 bases at J, with 5 bases between the two ends. The germline gives CDR1 SEHNR, CDR2 FQNEAQ (reference sequence). The CDR3 totals 9 residues. The CDR3 spells CASSRGQYF. The CDR3 DNA sequence: TGTGCCAGCAGCCGAGGGCAGTATTTT.

The rearrangement joins TRBV20-1 to TRBJ2-3; D might be TRBD1 or TRBD2, each matching 6 bases. The germline CDR1 and CDR2 sequences are DFQATT and SNEGSKA (reference sequence). This CDR3 is 14 amino acids long. V was clipped by 4 bases and J by 0 bases, with 11 bases between them. CDR3 protein: CSATGALSTDTQYF. For the CDR3, the DNA is TGCAGTGCTACGGGGGCGCTGAGCACAGATACGCAGTATTTT.

The gene calls are TRBV15 and TRBJ1-5; D is ambiguous. The V gene's germline CDR1 is LNHNV and CDR2 YYDKDF (reference sequence). CDR3 size: 17 residues. The V end was cut by 1 base, the J end by 1 base, with 14 bases between. The CDR3 nucleotides are TGTGCCACCAGCAGAGGATGGGAGGGCGGGAGCAATCAGCCCCAGCATTTT. Translated: CATSRGWEGGSNQPQHF.

This rearrangement joins TRBV7-2 to TRBJ1-2; D is uncertain. Per the germline V gene, CDR1 is SGHTA and CDR2 is FQGNSA. Trimming left V 4 bases short and J 6 bases short, with 12 bases between. The length of the CDR3 is 13 residues. The CDR3 sequence: CASSSYSEDGYTF. Written as DNA, the CDR3 is TGTGCCAGCAGCTCGTACAGTGAGGATGGCTACACCTTC.

The chain recombines TRBV6-1 with TRBJ2-5, with 9 bases identical to TRBD2. This CDR3 comprises 16 residues. The germline V gene encodes CDR1 MNHNS and CDR2 SASEGT. V was pared by 1 base and J by 5 bases, with 8 bases of the junction left unmatched. The CDR3 bases are TGTGCCAGCAGTGAAGTTGGCGGGGGGGCCACGGAGACCCAGTACTTC. Encoded protein: CASSEVGGGATETQYF.

This clonotype was counted at least ten times. CDR3 amino acids: CASSQDLTSGGRTQYF. The CDR3 nucleotides read TGTGCCAGCAGCCAAGATCTTACTAGCGGGGGGCGGACCCAGTACTTC. This rearrangement joins TRBV3-1 to TRBJ2-5; TRBD2 agrees at 12 bases. The CDR3 length is 16 residues. J lost 7 bases, V lost 0 bases, and 6 bases had no gene match. Germline V gives CDR1 LGHDT, CDR2 YNNKEL (reference sequence).

The rearrangement joins TRBV12-3 or TRBV12-4 to TRBJ2-3, with D unresolved. CDR3 size: 14 residues. The ends were cut back, 3 bases at V and 6 bases at J, with 13 bases in the middle. As DNA, the CDR3 is TGTGCCAGCAGTTTCACGGACGAATTCGATACGCAGTATTTT. Translating gives CASSFTDEFDTQYF.

This clonotype was picked up a small number of times. The rearrangement joins TRBV12-3 or TRBV12-4 to TRBJ2-7, with a possible D match to TRBD1 (5 bases). The CDR3 is 14 residues long. V was trimmed by 6 bases and J by 3 bases, leaving 15 bases between them. The DNA of the CDR3 is TGTGCCAGCAGATCGAGCAGGGCCAACTACGAGCAGTACTTC. Amino acid sequence: CASRSSRANYEQYF.

This chain joins TRBV9 and TRBJ2-2, with 8 nucleotides matching TRBD2. The CDR3 is made up of 18 amino acids. Unmatched junction bases numbered 12, after V lost 4 bases and J lost 1 base. Germline loops: CDR1 SGDLS, CDR2 YYNGEE. CDR3 sequence reads: CASSTREDWGRNTGELFF. The CDR3 DNA reads TGTGCCAGCAGCACGCGGGAGGATTGGGGGAGGAACACCGGGGAGCTGTTTTTT.

This sequence joins TRBV5-1 and TRBJ1-4, with TRBD1 as a possible D gene (5 bases). Germline V gene lookup returns CDR1 SGHRS and CDR2 YFSETQ. The CDR3 extends over 14 amino acids. V dropped 3 bases and J dropped 8 bases, with 14 bases sitting between them. The CDR3 is CASSWGPLEEKLFF. DNA for the CDR3: TGCGCCAGCAGCTGGGGCCCGCTGGAGGAAAAACTGTTTTTT.

The chain couples TRBV25-1 to TRBJ1-2, with 7 bases matching TRBD1. V lost 4 bases, J lost 4 bases, and 9 bases stayed unmatched. From germline, CDR1 is MGHDK and CDR2 SYGVNS. The CDR3 extends over 15 amino acids. The CDR3 DNA reads as TGTGCCAGCAGTGCCTACGGGACAGAACTCTATGGCTACACCTTC. Translated, it gives CASSAYGTELYGYTF.

Only a few counts were recorded for this clonotype. The chain carries TRBV2 and TRBJ2-7; 8 bases line up with TRBD1. CDR3 length equals 14 residues. CDR1 is SNHLY, CDR2 FYNNEI, per germline. The J segment lost 4 bases and the V segment lost 5 bases, leaving 7 bases of the junction unmatched. The CDR3: CASSIDRGRYEQYF. In DNA form, the CDR3 reads TGTGCCAGCAGTATCGACAGGGGCAGGTACGAGCAGTACTTC.

This clonotype has at least ten counts. One end of the junction fails to match germline, which may point to a read error. This chain links TRBV11-2 with TRBJ2-6; no clear D. The CDR3 is 13 amino acids. The germline CDR1 and CDR2 sequences are SGHAT and FQNNGV. CDR3 DNA: TGTGCCAGCCGCTTCTCTGGGGCCAACGTCCTGACTTTC. Its protein product is CASRFSGANVLTF.